This T cell receptor (beta chain) emerged from a study of OX40 agonist ivuxolimab in advanced cancers. At the level of the study: Those treated in dose escalation had hepatocellular carcinoma, melanoma, renal cell cancer or head and neck cancer.

Regarding this clone: Its target is unknown.

Study-level findings and limits: By week 6 at 0.1 to 3.0 mg/kg, blood CD4+ and CD8+ T cells had expanded clonally.

Measured with immunoSEQ multiplex PCR; TCRdb has only the in-frame clones, and not every one. The top ten clones hold around 25% of a sample with around 57,000 clones, roughly 90% of them seen once. The source was CD4+ or CD8+ T cells sorted from blood, collected in a trial of the OX40 agonist ivuxolimab. The receptor was derived from an adult with an advanced solid tumor such as melanoma, head and neck, liver or kidney cancer.

The CDR3 sequence: CASSYGGRTEAFF. The CDR3 DNA follows: TGTGCCAGCAGTTACGGGGGTAGGACTGAAGCTTTCTTT. The genes are TRBV6-5 and TRBJ1-1; TRBD1 is a possible D gene (5 bases). With 2 bases removed from V and 5 bases from J, the gap between germline ends came to 9 bases. The CDR3 covers 13 residues. The V gene's germline CDR1 is MNHEY and CDR2 SVGAGI.